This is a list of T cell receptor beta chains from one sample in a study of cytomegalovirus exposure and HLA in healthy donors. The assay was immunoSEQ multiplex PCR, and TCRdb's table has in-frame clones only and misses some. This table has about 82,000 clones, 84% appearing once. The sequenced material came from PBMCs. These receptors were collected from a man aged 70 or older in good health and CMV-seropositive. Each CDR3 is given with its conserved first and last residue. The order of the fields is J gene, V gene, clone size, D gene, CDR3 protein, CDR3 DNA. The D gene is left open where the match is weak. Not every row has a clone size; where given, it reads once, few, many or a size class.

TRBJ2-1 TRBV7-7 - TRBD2 CASSLGLAGYNEQFF TGTGCTAGCAGCTTGGGACTAGCGGGGTACAATGAGCAGTTCTTC
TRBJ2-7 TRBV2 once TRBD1 CASSRTGEGYEQHF TGTGCCAGCAGTCGGACAGGGGAAGGGTACGAGCAGCACTTC
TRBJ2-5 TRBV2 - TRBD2 CASSEAAGEETQYF TGTGCCAGCAGTGAAGCAGCGGGGGAAGAGACCCAGTACTTC
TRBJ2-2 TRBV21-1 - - CASSNLPNTGELFF TGTGCCAGCAGCAACCTACCGAACACCGGGGAGCTGTTTTTT
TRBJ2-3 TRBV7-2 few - CASSLDFTDTQYF TGTGCCAGCAGCCTGGACTTCACAGATACGCAGTATTTT
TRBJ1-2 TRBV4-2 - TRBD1 CASSQGRGQGYGYTF TGTGCCAGCAGCCAAGGCCGGGGACAGGGATATGGCTACACCTTC
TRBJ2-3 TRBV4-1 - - CASSQQGLNTDTQYF TGCGCCAGCAGTCAACAGGGACTGAACACAGATACGCAGTATTTT
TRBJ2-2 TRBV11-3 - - CASSFGGTDAGELFF TGTGCCAGCAGCTTTGGGGGGACAGACGCCGGGGAGCTGTTTTTT
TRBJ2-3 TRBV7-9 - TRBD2 CASSPAGGADTQYF TGTGCCAGCAGCCCCGCGGGGGGGGCAGATACGCAGTATTTT
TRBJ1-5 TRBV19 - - CASTRESNQPQHF TGTGCCAGTACGAGGGAGAGCAATCAGCCCCAGCATTTT
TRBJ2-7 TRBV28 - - CASLDEQYF TGTGCCTCCCTTGACGAGCAGTACTTC
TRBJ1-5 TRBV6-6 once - CASNDRGTGNRPQHF TGTGCCAGCAACGACCGTGGCACAGGGAATCGGCCCCAGCATTTT
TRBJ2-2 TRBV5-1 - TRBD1 CASRRPGGLSNTGELFF TGCGCCAGCAGACGGCCAGGGGGCCTGTCGAACACCGGGGAGCTGTTTTTT
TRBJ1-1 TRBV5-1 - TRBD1 CASSRPWNTGARNTEAFF TGCGCCAGCAGCCGCCCGTGGAATACAGGGGCGCGGAACACTGAAGCTTTCTTT
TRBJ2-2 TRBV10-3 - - CAIQGNTGELFF TGTGCCATCCAGGGGAACACCGGGGAGCTGTTTTTT
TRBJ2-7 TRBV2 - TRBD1 CASNSGQPGSYEQYF TGTGCCAGCAATTCGGGACAGCCGGGCTCCTACGAGCAGTACTTC
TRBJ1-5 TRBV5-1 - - CASRPGLDNQPQHF TGCGCCAGCAGGCCAGGCCTCGACAATCAGCCCCAGCATTTT
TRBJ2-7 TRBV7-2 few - CASSLVVQVHEQYF TGTGCCAGCAGCTTAGTAGTACAGGTCCACGAGCAGTACTTC
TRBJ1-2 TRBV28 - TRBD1 CASRPPGQGSFGYTF TGTGCCAGCAGGCCCCCGGGACAGGGATCCTTCGGCTACACCTTC
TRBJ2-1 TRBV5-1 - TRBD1 CASSRTGGDYNEQFF TGCGCCAGCAGCAGGACAGGGGGAGACTACAATGAGCAGTTCTTC
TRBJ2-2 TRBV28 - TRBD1 CASSVGQGAPGELFF TGTGCCAGCAGTGTCGGACAGGGGGCGCCCGGGGAGCTGTTTTTT
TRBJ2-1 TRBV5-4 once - CASTNGGRSDEQFF TGTGCCAGCACCAATGGGGGGAGGAGCGATGAGCAGTTCTTC
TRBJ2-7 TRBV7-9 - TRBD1 CASSARDRAAYEQYF TGTGCCAGCAGCGCCAGAGACAGGGCCGCCTACGAGCAGTACTTC
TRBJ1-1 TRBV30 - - CAWSVDSYEAFF TGTGCCTGGAGTGTCGACAGCTATGAAGCTTTCTTT
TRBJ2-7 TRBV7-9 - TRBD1 CASSMGQGVPYEQYF TGTGCCAGCAGCATGGGACAGGGGGTTCCCTACGAGCAGTACTTC
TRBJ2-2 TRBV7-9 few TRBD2 CASSLFSGGVNTGELFF TGTGCCAGCAGCTTGTTTAGCGGGGGCGTGAACACCGGGGAGCTGTTTTTT
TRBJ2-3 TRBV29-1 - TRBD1 CSARTGSTDTQYF TGCAGCGCGAGGACAGGAAGCACAGATACGCAGTATTTT
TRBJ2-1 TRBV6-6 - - CASSYQESSYNEQFF TGTGCCAGCAGTTATCAAGAGAGCTCCTACAATGAGCAGTTCTTC
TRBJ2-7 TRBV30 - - CAWSTDRTTYEQYF TGTGCCTGGAGTACAGACAGGACGACCTACGAGCAGTACTTC
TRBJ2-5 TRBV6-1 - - CASSPGQSPETQYF TGTGCCAGCAGTCCAGGACAGAGTCCAGAGACCCAGTACTTC
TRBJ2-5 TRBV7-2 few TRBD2 CASSLGLAGVETQYF TGTGCCAGCAGCTTAGGGCTAGCGGGAGTCGAGACCCAGTACTTC
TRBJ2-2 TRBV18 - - CASSRLDSDTGELFF TGTGCCAGCTCTAGATTGGACAGCGACACCGGGGAGCTGTTTTTT
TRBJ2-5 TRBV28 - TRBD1 CASETGGPGETQYF TGTGCCAGCGAGACAGGGGGCCCGGGAGAGACCCAGTACTTC
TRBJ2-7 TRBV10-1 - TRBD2 CASSPGTSTPEQYF TGCGCCAGCAGTCCCGGGACTAGCACCCCTGAGCAGTACTTC